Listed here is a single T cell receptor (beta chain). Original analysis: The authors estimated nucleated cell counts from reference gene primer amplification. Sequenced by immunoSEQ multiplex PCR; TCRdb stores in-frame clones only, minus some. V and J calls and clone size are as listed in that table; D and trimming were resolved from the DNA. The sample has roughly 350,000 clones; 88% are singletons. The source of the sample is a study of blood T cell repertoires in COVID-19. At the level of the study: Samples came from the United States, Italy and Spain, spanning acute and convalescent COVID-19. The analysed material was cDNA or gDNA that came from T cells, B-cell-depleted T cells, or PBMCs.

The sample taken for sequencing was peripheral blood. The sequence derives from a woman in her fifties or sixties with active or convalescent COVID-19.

The CDR3 is CASSYTPYTEAFF. The CDR3 bases are TGTGCCAGCAGTTACACTCCCTACACTGAAGCTTTCTTT. V and J are TRBV6-6 and TRBJ1-1; D unclear. This CDR3 contains 13 residues. Trimming removed 2 bases from V and 3 bases from J, with 7 bases in between. Germline loops: CDR1 MNHNY, CDR2 SVGAGI (reference sequence).